Below are 3 T cell receptor beta chains sequenced from a single sample in a study of regulatory and conventional T cells in RAG deficiency. Clones were read by immunoSEQ multiplex PCR, and TCRdb kept only the in-frame ones, dropping some. The sample contains about 9,500 clones, roughly 90% of which appear only once. Blood CD4+ CD25-high CD127-low regulatory T cells supplied the genomic DNA template. These data were likewise used in another study, on regulatory T cells. As that study records: The PCR used 52 TRBV and 13 TRBJ primers.

Sequencing was done on a sample of Tregs sorted from blood. These receptors originate from a human donor in good health.

The chain uses TRBV9 and TRBJ1-2; no clear D. This CDR3 is 13 amino acids long. Per the germline V gene, CDR1 is SGDLS and CDR2 is YYNGEE. With 2 bases removed from V and 8 bases from J, the gap between germline ends came to 13 bases. The CDR3 here is CASSVGRDSGYTF. CDR3 in DNA: TGTGCCAGCAGCGTGGGTAGGGATTCCGGCTACACCTTC.

The chain is built from TRBV7-6 and TRBJ2-7; 7 nucleotides align to TRBD1. CDR1 is SGHVS and CDR2 is FNYEAQ in the germline V gene. The CDR3 runs 13 residues. Losses at the gene ends were 6 bases for V and 2 bases for J; bases not matched to a gene: 4. This CDR3 is CASSTGVAYEQYF. CDR3 coding DNA: TGTGCCAGCAGTACAGGGGTTGCCTACGAGCAGTACTTC. Full variable domain (missing parts from reference TRBV7-6 and TRBJ2-7): GAGVSQSPRYKVTKRGQDVALRCDPISGHVSLYWYRQALGQGPEFLTYFNYEAQQDKSGLPNDRFSAERPEGSISTLTIQRTEQRDSAMYRCASSTGVAYEQYFGPGTRLTVT.

This chain links TRBV6-1 with TRBJ1-2; the D gene is possibly TRBD1 (6 bases). Per germline, CDR1 MNHNS and CDR2 SASEGT. CDR3 length: 15 amino acids. The V end was cut by 2 bases, the J end by 4 bases, with 14 bases between. CDR3 sequence: CASSERGWAAYGYTF. CDR3 DNA sequence: TGTGCCAGCAGTGAAAGGGGGTGGGCTGCCTATGGCTACACCTTC.